This T cell receptor beta chain was obtained from a study of CD8+CD57+ T cells in acquired aplastic anemia. Whole-study context: Sorted cells (CD4+ and CD8+) yielded DNA amounts that averaged about 3.1 ug.

CDR3 and TCR beta VDJ profiling relied on genomic DNA as the template. From the reads, TCRdb called clonotypes with MiXCR, one entry per CDR3 protein. Of just over 450,000 distinct CDR3 sequences detected, about a third appear once; the ten largest clones hold about 0.8%. Patients chosen for sequencing had shown CD8+CD57+ cell expansion by flow cytometry. The patients, all of them, had severe acquired aplastic anemia. Sampling of blood occurred while the patients had still received no therapy. Sequenced: sorted CD4+, CD8+, or CD8+CD57+ T cells (not recorded which) from PBMCs. The receptor's source is a human donor with aplastic anemia.

The CDR3 region is CASSTSTEGGYTF. Written as DNA, the CDR3 is TGTGCCAGCTCAACATCAACAGAGGGAGGCTACACCTTC. This chain connects TRBV18 to TRBJ1-2, with D uncertain. There are 13 residues in the CDR3. V lost 5 bases to trimming and J lost 8 bases, with 15 bases between them. The germline V gene has CDR1 KGHSH and CDR2 LQKENI.